The clone carrying this TCR beta chain was seen many times. This entry belongs to a study of T cells in Graves' hyperthyroidism and ophthalmopathy. Amplification yielded TCR beta CDR3 regions, with RNA transcripts as the source. The TCR CDR3 was amplified in a first-round RT-PCR using the HTBI primer set. TCRdb processed the multiplex PCR reads anew with MiXCR; each CDR3 protein has one entry. The table has about 360,000 distinct CDR3 sequences, less than 15% seen once. Between the trimmed V and J ends, which lost 4 bases and 0 bases, there was a span of 14 bases. Per germline, CDR1 KGHSH and CDR2 LQKENI. The CDR3 length is 16 residues.

This TCR was recovered from a woman aged 18-29 years with Graves' hyperthyroidism. The V call is TRBV18, the J call TRBJ2-3; the D is unclear. Sequenced input: blood. The CDR3 is CASSLRSARSTDTQYF. In DNA form, the CDR3 reads TGTGCCAGCTCACTACGGTCCGCGCGTAGCACAGATACGCAGTATTTT.